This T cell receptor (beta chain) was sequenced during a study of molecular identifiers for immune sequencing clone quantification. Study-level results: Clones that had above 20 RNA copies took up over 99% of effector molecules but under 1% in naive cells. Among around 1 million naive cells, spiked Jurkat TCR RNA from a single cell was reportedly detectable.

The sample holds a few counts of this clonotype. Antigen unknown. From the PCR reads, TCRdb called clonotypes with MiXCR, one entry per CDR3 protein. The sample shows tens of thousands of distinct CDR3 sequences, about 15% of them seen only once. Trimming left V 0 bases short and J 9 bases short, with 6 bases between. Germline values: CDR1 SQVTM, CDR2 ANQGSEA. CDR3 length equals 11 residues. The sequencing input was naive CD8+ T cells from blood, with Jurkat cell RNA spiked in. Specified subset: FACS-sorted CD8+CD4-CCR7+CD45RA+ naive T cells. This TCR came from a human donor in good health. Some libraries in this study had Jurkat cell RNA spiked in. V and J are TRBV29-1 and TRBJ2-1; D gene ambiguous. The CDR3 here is CSVEEVGEQFF. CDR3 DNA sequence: TGCAGCGTTGAAGAGGTTGGTGAGCAGTTCTTC.